This record concerns one T cell receptor beta chain sequence. Antigen unknown. Treatment in this sample: around 19 received Ad26.COV2.S at low or high dose, single or two shots; a few received placebo; per-sample allocation not given. Specimens were obtained on day 63 following the first vaccine or placebo injection. Profiled with immunoSEQ multiplex PCR; TCRdb holds only in-frame clones, not every one. The sample comprises about 400,000 clones, 89% of which are singletons, and 1.5% to 2% rests with the top ten. This sample is part of a study of Ad26.COV2.S vaccination and SARS-CoV-2 variants. The CDR3 length is 13 residues. Trimming cost V 6 bases and J 0 bases, with 8 bases left between them. Germline V gene lookup returns CDR1 SGHDT and CDR2 YYEEEE. Broader study findings: Responses of spike-specific T cells (both CD8+ and CD4+) reportedly showed substantial breadth after vaccination.

This TCR came from a person between 18 and 59 years old who received the Ad26.COV2.S COVID-19 vaccine or a placebo. V gene TRBV5-6 combines with J gene TRBJ2-3; D remains ambiguous. The sequencing here drew on peripheral blood, taken in a trial of Ad26.COV2.S vaccine versus placebo. The CDR3 protein is CASTAPSTDTQYF. The CDR3 DNA reads TGTGCCAGCACCGCTCCTAGCACAGATACGCAGTATTTT.